This TCR beta chain emerged from a study of shared clonotypes between healthy human individuals (dated by TCRdb to 2020 to 2022). Regarding the research as a whole: The cohort included a few men and a couple of women between 18 and 49 years of age. Different laboratories and diverse techniques were used to prepare libraries and sequence TCR repertoires, to increase sequencing depth and limit assay-specific biases. Each donor's leukapheresis produced roughly between roughly 0.94 and 9.5 billion PBMCs. To estimate repertoire size and how much clonotype sharing occurs between individuals, the study deeply sequenced the blood TCR repertoires of five healthy adults.

Using the deep immunoSEQ assay, TCR CDR3 regions were amplified from genomic DNA by multiplex PCR. Extracted genomic DNA from each cell subset was distributed evenly across all wells of several immunoSEQ 96-well plates, and each plate was treated as a replicate. For unsorted PBMC, each replicate PCR was loaded with roughly 0.3 ug genomic DNA, equivalent to 25,000 to 35,000 T cell genomes. Genomic DNA from unsorted PBMC was sequenced over ten immunoSEQ deep assay plates. The purified libraries were quantified using a Qubit 3.0 fluorometer, sized with a Bioanalyzer 2100, and then quantified again using the KAPA Library Quantification kit. Every immunoSEQ 96-well plate was sequenced on a separate single-read 150-cycle Illumina NextSeq 550 flow cell. The source study handled its data this way. Because only junctional sequences without quality scores were contained in the immunoSEQ output, filtering matching that applied to full-length reads could not be performed. To assign V/J genes and CDR3, sequences were annotated against IMGT germline references using PyIR, a Python wrapper for IgBLAST v1.9. Reads with weak V/J assignments (E-value above 1e-6), missing CDR3, stop codons, out-of-frame junctions, or ambiguous translated residues were removed. V3J clonotypes were defined as sequences sharing the same inferred V gene, J gene, and CDR3 amino acid sequence. Percentage overlap between repertoires was calculated by dividing the number of shared unique clonotypes by the size of the smaller repertoire. Repertoire richness was assessed with RTK rarefaction, the Chao1 estimator, and Recon v2.1 estimates of unobserved clonotypes. TCRdb took this table from immuneACCESS and kept in-frame rearrangements with V and J called. Such tables lack part of the clones; where checked against another copy, unresolved V genes explain under half of the gap, and the rest is unexplained. D and trimming come from the DNA, and the V and J calls and clone size come from that table. The sample data list 97,000 or so clones, and roughly half of these were observed just once. The ten largest clones take up about 14% of the sample.

Study-level results and caveats: Because the study included a small number of donors, the genetic and exposure-history diversity represented was limited. Pairwise subsampling indicated that sequencing depth was expected to affect the degree of clonotype sharing among donors. Sampling was limited to blood, and TCR repertoires in tissue likely differ from TCR repertoires in blood.

Healthy HIV-negative adults with no recently reported acute infections or vaccinations were included as donors. All donors were Caucasian adults living in Nashville, Tennessee, USA. For unsorted samples, tens of millions of PBMCs were counted, and genomic DNA was extracted using the QIAamp DNA Blood Mini kit. Blood was collected by leukapheresis, and PBMCs were isolated by Ficoll-Histopaque density gradient centrifugation and then cryopreserved in liquid nitrogen vapor phase. This clone was recorded at least ten times. Its antigen remains unidentified. Qualities for individual bases were not recorded, and no much larger clone is one base off. The sample holds other DNA sequences that translate to the same CDR3. The CDR3 runs 15 residues from the cysteine to the phenylalanine. The DNA shown is the 45-base CDR3, in frame from base 1. CDR1 and CDR2, per the germline V gene, are MDHEN and SYDVKM. The junction carries 8 bases between V and J, which are trimmed by 2 bases and 0 bases respectively.

The TCR comes from a woman aged 40 to 50 in good health. Some clones in this sample may be carry-over from other donors' samples. This chain is built from TRBV28 and TRBJ1-5; a confident D gene designation cannot be given. The sequenced material came from PBMCs. In nucleotides, the sequence is TGTGCCAGCAGTTTAGGGCGCCTTAGCAATCAGCCCCAGCATTTT. The translation is CASSLGRLSNQPQHF.